The 4 T cell receptor beta chains below all came from one sample that was sequenced in a study of early T cells in non-severe SARS-CoV-2 infection. TCRdb independently ran MiXCR on the 5' RACE reads; one entry per CDR3 protein. The data contain around 89,000 distinct CDR3 sequences, about 14% of them singletons. Specimen: whole blood. These receptors all stem from an adult who was a healthcare worker with PCR-confirmed SARS-CoV-2 infection or an uninfected control (not recorded which).

This clonotype was observed once. The chain employs TRBV12-3 or TRBV12-4 and TRBJ1-1; the D gene is possibly TRBD1 (5 bases). The CDR3 length is 15 residues. V dropped 3 bases and J dropped 2 bases, with 13 bases sitting between them. The CDR3 protein is CASSFGRAYNTEAFF. The CDR3 DNA reads TGTGCCAGCAGTTTTGGCAGGGCTTACAACACTGAAGCTTTCTTT.

The chain carries TRBV5-1 and TRBJ2-2; D remains unclear. The CDR3 has 12 amino acids. V shed 6 bases and J shed 7 bases, with 10 bases lying between them. Germline V gene lookup returns CDR1 SGHRS and CDR2 YFSETQ. CDR3 in DNA: TGCGCCAGCACCGTAAAGGTCGGGGAGCTGTTTTTT. Protein product: CASTVKVGELFF.

This clonotype was detected a few times. J is TRBJ1-6 and V is TRBV12-3 or TRBV12-4; a possible D gene is TRBD1 (6 bases). The germline V and J ends were trimmed by 5 bases and 5 bases, with 10 bases remaining between them. There are 14 residues in the CDR3. The CDR3 sequence: CASSRGTNNSPLHF. CDR3 in DNA: TGTGCCAGCAGTAGGGGGACTAATAATTCACCCCTCCACTTT.

The chain carries TRBV7-3 and TRBJ2-2; 8 bases map to TRBD1. V lost 1 base and J lost 6; bases outside the gene matches: 4. Germline V gene data show CDR1 as SGHTA and CDR2 as FQGTGA. The CDR3 is 15 amino acids. DNA for the CDR3: TGTGCCAGCAGCTTAAGTACAGGGGGTCCCGGGGAGCTGTTTTTT. Protein product: CASSLSTGGPGELFF.